Shown below are 16 T cell receptor beta chains from a single sample sequenced in a study of shared clonotypes between healthy human individuals (dated by TCRdb to 2019 to 2021). The library was built by means of the immunoSEQ multiplex PCR assay. This immuneACCESS table, as held by TCRdb, lists in-frame sequences with V and J called but not all clones. Of the missing ones, under half trace to an unresolved V gene in checked studies; the others have no known cause. The sample yields millions of clones; 85% to 95% were counted once. The ten largest clones capture 0.13% of the sample. Sequences were obtained from naive CD4+ T cells sorted from blood. Taken with the paper, the label for cell subset or site translates to: CD45RA+ positively selected. The receptors were sampled from a man aged 18 to 29 in good health.

This chain uses TRBV28 with TRBJ1-5; TRBD1 agrees at 7 bases. In germline, CDR1 is MDHEN, CDR2 SYDVKM. This CDR3 contains 17 residues. Trimming took 7 bases from V and 1 from J; bases not matched to a gene: 13. The CDR3 DNA reads as TGTGCCAGCACCTCCGGGACAGTGGCTGGGAGCAATCAGCCCCAGCATTTT. It yields the protein CASTSGTVAGSNQPQHF.

The CDR3 sequence: CASRPMGRPQETQYF. CDR3 nucleotides: TGCGCCAGCAGACCCATGGGACGGCCTCAAGAGACCCAGTACTTC. The chain couples TRBV5-1 to TRBJ2-5; D tentatively reads TRBD1 or TRBD2 (5 bases each). From germline, CDR1 is SGHRS and CDR2 YFSETQ. This CDR3 has 15 residues. The V end was cut by 5 bases, the J end by 2 bases, with 16 bases between.

This chain links TRBV7-2 with TRBJ2-1; 16 positions agree with TRBD2. The CDR3 has 17 residues. V dropped 5 bases and J dropped 10; count of bases not matched to a gene: 11. Germline CDR1 and CDR2: SGHTA and FQGNSA. The CDR3 here is CASSTGLAGGQLGEQFF. The CDR3 DNA follows: TGTGCCAGCAGCACGGGACTAGCGGGAGGGCAACTGGGAGAGCAGTTCTTC.

The gene calls are TRBV2 and TRBJ2-5, with D possibly being TRBD1 (5 bases). CDR3 length: 19 residues. Germline V gene sequence: CDR1 SNHLY, CDR2 FYNNEI. With 1 base removed from V and 4 bases from J, the gap between germline ends came to 25 bases. CDR3 nucleotide sequence: TGTGCCAGCAGTGAAGGGTCTTTTATAGGGGCCTTTCAGGGAGAGACCCAGTACTTC. Its protein is CASSEGSFIGAFQGETQYF.

This chain uses TRBV18 with TRBJ2-7; TRBD2 might be the D (5 bases). Deletions cut 3 bases from V and 5 bases from J, with 20 bases between. The CDR3 covers 16 residues. CDR1 KGHSH and CDR2 LQKENI come from the germline V gene. The DNA of the CDR3 is TGTGCCAGCTCACCGTCCGGGGTCCCTTCTAAGGACGAGCAGTACTTC. This gives the protein CASSPSGVPSKDEQYF.

Of note for this clone: Other DNA variants within this sample encode the same CDR3. The chain employs TRBV6-1 and TRBJ1-3; 8 nucleotides agree with TRBD1. From germline, CDR1 is MNHNS and CDR2 SASEGT. The length of the CDR3 is 14 residues. V gave up 3 bases and J gave up 4 bases; unmatched junction bases: 2. CDR3 protein: CASSEQGAGNTIYF. Here the CDR3 DNA reads TGTGCCAGCAGTGAGCAGGGGGCAGGAAACACCATATATTTT.

The chain links TRBV10-3 to TRBJ2-7; tentatively, D is TRBD1 (5 bases). The CDR3 totals 12 residues. Germline V gives CDR1 ENHRY, CDR2 SYGVKD. V lost 6 bases to trimming and J lost 3 bases, with 9 bases between them. The CDR3: CAISARGYEQYF. In DNA, the CDR3 is TGTGCCATCAGCGCTAGGGGCTACGAGCAGTACTTC.

The chain uses TRBV2 and TRBJ2-4; the D gene is possibly TRBD1 (5 bases). CDR3 length: 13 amino acids. CDR1 is SNHLY and CDR2 is FYNNEI in the germline V gene. V lost 5 bases and J lost 5, with 10 bases in between. CDR3 coding DNA: TGTGCCAGCAGTCAGGGTCAGGAAAACATTCAGTACTTC. It is translated as CASSQGQENIQYF.

Notes on this clone: In the same sample, other DNA sequences code for this CDR3. The V call is TRBV30, the J call TRBJ1-1; the D gene is possibly TRBD1 (5 bases). V lost 4 bases and J 1 base, leaving 7 bases between the germline ends. The germline CDR1 and CDR2 sequences are GTSNPN and SVGIG (reference sequence). There are 12 residues in the CDR3. This chain's CDR3 is CAWTDRNTEAFF. CDR3 nucleotides: TGTGCCTGGACTGACAGGAACACTGAAGCTTTCTTT. Combining the CDR3 with reference TRBV30 and TRBJ1-1 gives the whole variable domain SQTIHQWPATLVQPVGSPLSLECTVEGTSNPNLYWYRQAAGRGLQLLFYSVGIGQISSEVPQNLSASRPQDRQFILSSKKLLLSDSGFYLCAWTDRNTEAFFGQGTRLTVV.

The chain has TRBV6-5 and TRBJ1-2, with D possibly TRBD1 on 5 matching bases. This CDR3 has 13 residues. Germline values: CDR1 MNHEY, CDR2 SVGAGI. V was clipped by 5 bases and J by 6 bases, with 13 bases between them. The CDR3 sequence is CASSRGQIHGYTF. The DNA for the CDR3 is TGTGCCAGCAGTCGCGGACAAATCCATGGCTACACCTTC.

This rearrangement joins TRBV10-3 to TRBJ1-6; possible D gene TRBD1, 6 bases. The V end was cut by 10 bases, the J end by 3 bases, with 10 bases between. Germline V gene sequence: CDR1 ENHRY, CDR2 SYGVKD. This CDR3 has 13 amino acids. The CDR3 here is CATQDSYNSPLHF. The CDR3 DNA reads as TGTGCCACACAGGACAGCTATAATTCACCCCTCCACTTT.

This clone was seen only once. CDR3 sequence: CASSHGQTYEQYF. CDR3 sequence (DNA): TGTGCCAGCAGCCACGGACAGACCTACGAGCAGTACTTC. The genes are TRBV5-4 and TRBJ2-7; D might be TRBD1 (6 bases). The V end was cut by 4 bases, the J end by 2 bases, with 10 bases between. From germline, CDR1 is SGHNT and CDR2 YYREEE (reference sequence). CDR3 size: 13 residues. The variable domain in full, completed from reference TRBV5-4 and TRBJ2-7, reads ETGVTQSPTHLIKTRGQQVTLRCSSQSGHNTVSWYQQALGQGPQFIFQYYREEENGRGNFPPRFSGLQFPNYSSELNVNALELDDSALYLCASSHGQTYEQYFGPGTRLTVT.

Remarks on this clone: This may stem from a read error, because a much larger clone lies one nucleotide away. This chain uses TRBV27 with TRBJ2-1; 13 bases map to TRBD2. CDR3 length equals 16 residues. Germline V gene lookup returns CDR1 MNHEY and CDR2 SMNVEV (reference sequence). Germline trimming cut 1 base from V and 8 bases from J; bases unmatched to any gene: 5. CDR3 nucleotides: TGTGCCAGCAGTTTATGGGGACTAGCGGGGACCGATGAGCAGTTCTTC. Its translation is CASSLWGLAGTDEQFF.

V is TRBV28 and J is TRBJ2-6; 10 positions match TRBD1. The CDR3 has 19 residues. V shed 8 bases, J shed 0 bases, and the junction held 13 bases outside the gene matches. The germline V gene has CDR1 MDHEN and CDR2 SYDVKM. CDR3 amino acids: CASGPGQGIVYSGANVLTF. Written as DNA, the CDR3 is TGTGCCAGCGGACCGGGACAGGGGATAGTTTACTCTGGGGCCAACGTCCTGACTTTC.

CDR3 sequence: CASRLLREEGYGYTF. The CDR3 DNA reads TGCGCCAGCAGACTATTGAGGGAGGAAGGCTATGGCTACACCTTC. The chain employs TRBV5-1 and TRBJ1-2; the D is unclear. The germline CDR1 and CDR2 sequences are SGHRS and YFSETQ. V lost 5 bases and J 4 bases, leaving 18 bases between the germline ends. The CDR3 extends over 15 amino acids.

The rearrangement joins TRBV7-2 to TRBJ1-5, with a tentative D call TRBD1 (6 bases). There are 15 residues in the CDR3. The germline gives CDR1 SGHTA, CDR2 FQGNSA. Trimming stripped 8 bases from V and 2 bases from J, with 16 bases between. DNA of the CDR3: TGTGCCAGCGGCCAACAGGGTTTGGGCAATCAGCCCCAGCATTTT. Residues: CASGQQGLGNQPQHF.